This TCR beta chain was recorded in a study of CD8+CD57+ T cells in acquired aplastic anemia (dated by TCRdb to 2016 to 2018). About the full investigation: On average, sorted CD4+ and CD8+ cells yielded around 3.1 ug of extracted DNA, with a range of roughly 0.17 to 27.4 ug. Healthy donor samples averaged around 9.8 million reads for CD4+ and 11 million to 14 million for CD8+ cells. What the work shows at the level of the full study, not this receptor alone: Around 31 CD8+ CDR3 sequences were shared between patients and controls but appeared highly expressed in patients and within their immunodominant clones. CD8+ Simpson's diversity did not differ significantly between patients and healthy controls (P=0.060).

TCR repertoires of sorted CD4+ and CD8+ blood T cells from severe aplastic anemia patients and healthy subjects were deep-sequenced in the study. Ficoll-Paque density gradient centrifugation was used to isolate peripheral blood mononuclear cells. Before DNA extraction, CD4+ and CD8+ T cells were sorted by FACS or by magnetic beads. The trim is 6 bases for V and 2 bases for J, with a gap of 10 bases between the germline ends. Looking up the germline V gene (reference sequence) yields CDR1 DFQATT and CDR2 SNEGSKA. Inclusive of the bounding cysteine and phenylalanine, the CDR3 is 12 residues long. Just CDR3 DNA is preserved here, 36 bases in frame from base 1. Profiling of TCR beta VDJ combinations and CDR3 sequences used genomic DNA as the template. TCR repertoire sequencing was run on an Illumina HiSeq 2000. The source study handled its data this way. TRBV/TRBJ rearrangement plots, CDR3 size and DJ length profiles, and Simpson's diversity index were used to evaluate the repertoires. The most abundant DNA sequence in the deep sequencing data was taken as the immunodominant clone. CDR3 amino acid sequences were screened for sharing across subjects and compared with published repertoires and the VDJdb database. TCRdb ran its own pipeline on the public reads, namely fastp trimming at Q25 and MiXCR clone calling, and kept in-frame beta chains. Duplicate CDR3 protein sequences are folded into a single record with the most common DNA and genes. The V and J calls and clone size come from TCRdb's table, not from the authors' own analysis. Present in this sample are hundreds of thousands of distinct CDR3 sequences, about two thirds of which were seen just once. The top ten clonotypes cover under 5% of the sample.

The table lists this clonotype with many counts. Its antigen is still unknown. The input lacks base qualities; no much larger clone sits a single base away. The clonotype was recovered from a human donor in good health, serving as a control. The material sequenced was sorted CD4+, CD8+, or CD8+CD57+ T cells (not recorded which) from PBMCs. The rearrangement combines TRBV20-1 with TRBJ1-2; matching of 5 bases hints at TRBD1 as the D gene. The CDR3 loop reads CSAQTVNYGYTF. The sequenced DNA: TGCAGTGCACAGACAGTGAACTATGGCTACACCTTC.